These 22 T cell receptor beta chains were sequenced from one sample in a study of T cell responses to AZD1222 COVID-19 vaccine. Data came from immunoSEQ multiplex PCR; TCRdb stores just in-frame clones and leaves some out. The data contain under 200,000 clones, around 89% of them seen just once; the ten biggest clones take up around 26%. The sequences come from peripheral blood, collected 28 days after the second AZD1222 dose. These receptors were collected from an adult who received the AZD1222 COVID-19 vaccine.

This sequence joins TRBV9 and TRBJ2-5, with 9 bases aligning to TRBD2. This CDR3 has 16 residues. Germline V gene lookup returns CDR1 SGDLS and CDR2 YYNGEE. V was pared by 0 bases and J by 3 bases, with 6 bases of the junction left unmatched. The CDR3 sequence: CASSVVLAGLEETQYF. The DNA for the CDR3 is TGTGCCAGCAGCGTAGTTCTAGCGGGACTCGAAGAGACCCAGTACTTC.

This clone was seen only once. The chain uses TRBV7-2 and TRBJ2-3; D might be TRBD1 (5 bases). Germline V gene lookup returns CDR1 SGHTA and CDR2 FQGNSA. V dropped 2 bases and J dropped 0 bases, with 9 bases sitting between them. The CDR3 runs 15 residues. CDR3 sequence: CASSLNGHSTDTQYF. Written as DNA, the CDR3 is TGTGCCAGCAGCTTAAACGGACATAGCACAGATACGCAGTATTTT. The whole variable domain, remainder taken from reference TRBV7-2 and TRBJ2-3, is GAGVSQSPSNKVTEKGKDVELRCDPISGHTALYWYRQSLGQGLEFLIYFQGNSAPDKSGLPSDRFSAERTGGSVSTLTIQRTQQEDSAVYLCASSLNGHSTDTQYFGPGTRLTVL.

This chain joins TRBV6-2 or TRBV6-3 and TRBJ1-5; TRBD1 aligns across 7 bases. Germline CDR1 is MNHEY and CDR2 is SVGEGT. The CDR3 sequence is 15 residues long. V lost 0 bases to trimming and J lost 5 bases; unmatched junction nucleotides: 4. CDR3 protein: CASSYSRDRHQPQHF. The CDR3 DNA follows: TGTGCCAGCAGTTACTCGAGGGACAGACATCAGCCCCAGCATTTT.

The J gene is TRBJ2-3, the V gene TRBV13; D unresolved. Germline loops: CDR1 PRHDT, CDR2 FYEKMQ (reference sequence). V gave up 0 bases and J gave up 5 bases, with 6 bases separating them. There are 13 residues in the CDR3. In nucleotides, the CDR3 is TGTGCCAGCAGCTTAGGGGCCCAAGATACGCAGTATTTT. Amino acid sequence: CASSLGAQDTQYF.

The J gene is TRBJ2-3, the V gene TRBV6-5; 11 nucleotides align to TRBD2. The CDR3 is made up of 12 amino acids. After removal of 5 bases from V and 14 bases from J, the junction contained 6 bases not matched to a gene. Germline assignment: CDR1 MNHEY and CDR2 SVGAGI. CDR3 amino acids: CASSQTSGSWYF. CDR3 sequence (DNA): TGTGCCAGCAGTCAAACTAGCGGGAGTTGGTATTTT.

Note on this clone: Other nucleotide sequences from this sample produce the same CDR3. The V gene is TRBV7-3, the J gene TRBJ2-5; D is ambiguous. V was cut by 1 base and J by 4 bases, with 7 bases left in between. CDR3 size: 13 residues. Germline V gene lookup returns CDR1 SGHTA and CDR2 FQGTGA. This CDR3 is CASSLSNRETQYF. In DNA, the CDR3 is TGTGCCAGCAGCTTAAGCAATCGAGAGACCCAGTACTTC.

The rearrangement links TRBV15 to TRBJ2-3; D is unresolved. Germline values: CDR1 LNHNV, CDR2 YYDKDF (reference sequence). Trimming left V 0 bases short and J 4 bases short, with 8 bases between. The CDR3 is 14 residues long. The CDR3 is CATSRDLYADTQYF. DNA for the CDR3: TGTGCCACCAGCAGAGATCTATATGCAGATACGCAGTATTTT.

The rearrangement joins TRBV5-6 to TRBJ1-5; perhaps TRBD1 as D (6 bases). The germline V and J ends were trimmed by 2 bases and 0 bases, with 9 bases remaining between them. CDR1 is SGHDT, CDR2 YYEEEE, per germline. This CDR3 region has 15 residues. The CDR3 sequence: CASSFNRVSNQPQHF. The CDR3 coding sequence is TGTGCCAGCAGCTTCAACAGGGTTAGCAATCAGCCCCAGCATTTT.

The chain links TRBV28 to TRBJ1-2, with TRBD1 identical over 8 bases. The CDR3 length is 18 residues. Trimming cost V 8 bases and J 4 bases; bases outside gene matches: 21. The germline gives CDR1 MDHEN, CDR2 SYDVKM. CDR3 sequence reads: CASQGPPDRGVRIYGYTF. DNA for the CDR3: TGTGCCAGCCAAGGCCCCCCCGACAGGGGAGTAAGAATCTATGGCTACACCTTC.

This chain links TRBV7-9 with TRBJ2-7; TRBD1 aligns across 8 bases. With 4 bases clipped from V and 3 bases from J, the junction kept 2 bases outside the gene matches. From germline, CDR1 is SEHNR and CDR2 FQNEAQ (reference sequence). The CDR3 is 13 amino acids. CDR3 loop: CASSSTGVYEQYF. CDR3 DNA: TGTGCCAGCAGCTCGACAGGGGTCTACGAGCAGTACTTC.

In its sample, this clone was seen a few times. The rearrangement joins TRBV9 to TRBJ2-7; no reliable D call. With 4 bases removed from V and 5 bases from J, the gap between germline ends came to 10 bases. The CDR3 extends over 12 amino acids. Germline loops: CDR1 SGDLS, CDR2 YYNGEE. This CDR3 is CASSPTGHEQYF. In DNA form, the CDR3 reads TGTGCCAGCAGCCCCACCGGACACGAGCAGTACTTC.

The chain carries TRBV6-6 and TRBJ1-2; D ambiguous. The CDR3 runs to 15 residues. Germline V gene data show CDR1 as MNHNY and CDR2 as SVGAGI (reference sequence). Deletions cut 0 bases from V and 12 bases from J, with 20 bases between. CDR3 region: CASSYSQGIGEVDTF. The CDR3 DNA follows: TGTGCCAGCAGTTACTCGCAAGGAATCGGCGAGGTAGACACCTTC.

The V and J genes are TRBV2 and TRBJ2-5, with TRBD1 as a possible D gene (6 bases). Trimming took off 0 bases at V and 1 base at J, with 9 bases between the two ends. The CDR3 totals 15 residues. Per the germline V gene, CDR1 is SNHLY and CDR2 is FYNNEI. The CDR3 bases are TGTGCCAGCAGTGAAGCGACACAGGGCCAAGAGACCCAGTACTTC. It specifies CASSEATQGQETQYF.

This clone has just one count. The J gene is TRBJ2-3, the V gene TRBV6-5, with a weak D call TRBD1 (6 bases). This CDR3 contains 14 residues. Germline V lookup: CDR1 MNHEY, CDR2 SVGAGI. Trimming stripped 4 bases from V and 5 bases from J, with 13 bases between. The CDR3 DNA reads TGTGCCAGCAGTTGGACAGACACAGGAGATACGCAGTATTTT. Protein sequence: CASSWTDTGDTQYF.

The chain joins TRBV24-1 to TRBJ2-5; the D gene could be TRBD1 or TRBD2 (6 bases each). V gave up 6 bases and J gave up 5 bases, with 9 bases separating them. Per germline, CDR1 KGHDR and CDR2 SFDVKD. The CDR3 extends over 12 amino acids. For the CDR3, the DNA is TGTGCCACCAGTCGGAGGGGGGAGACCCAGTACTTC. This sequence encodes CATSRRGETQYF.

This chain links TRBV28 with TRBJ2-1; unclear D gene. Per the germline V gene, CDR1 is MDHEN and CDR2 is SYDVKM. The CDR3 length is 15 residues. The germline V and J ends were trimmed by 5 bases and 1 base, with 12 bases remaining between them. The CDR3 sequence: CASSPETVSYNEQFF. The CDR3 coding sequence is TGTGCCAGCAGTCCTGAGACGGTGTCCTACAATGAGCAGTTCTTC.

CDR3 sequence (DNA): TGTGCCAGCAGCTCCGCGGGACTAGCGGGGGGAGATACGCAGTATTTT. Translation gives CASSSAGLAGGDTQYF. The chain joins TRBV7-2 to TRBJ2-3; TRBD2 matches 15 bases. Germline V lookup: CDR1 SGHTA, CDR2 FQGNSA. With 4 bases clipped from V and 5 bases from J, the junction kept 4 bases outside the gene matches. CDR3 length: 16 amino acids.

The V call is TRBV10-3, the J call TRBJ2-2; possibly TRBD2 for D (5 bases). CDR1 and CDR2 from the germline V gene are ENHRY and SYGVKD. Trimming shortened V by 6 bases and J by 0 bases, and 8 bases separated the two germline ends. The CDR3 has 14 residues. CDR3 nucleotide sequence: TGTGCCATCAGGCAGCGGACGAACACCGGGGAGCTGTTTTTT. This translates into CAIRQRTNTGELFF.

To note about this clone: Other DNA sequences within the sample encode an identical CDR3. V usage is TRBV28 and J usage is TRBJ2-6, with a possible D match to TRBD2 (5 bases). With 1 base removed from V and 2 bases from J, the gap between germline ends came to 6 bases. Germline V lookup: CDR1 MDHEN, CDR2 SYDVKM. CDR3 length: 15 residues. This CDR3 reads CASSLSGTGANVLTF. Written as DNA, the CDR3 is TGTGCCAGCAGTTTATCGGGGACTGGGGCCAACGTCCTGACTTTC.

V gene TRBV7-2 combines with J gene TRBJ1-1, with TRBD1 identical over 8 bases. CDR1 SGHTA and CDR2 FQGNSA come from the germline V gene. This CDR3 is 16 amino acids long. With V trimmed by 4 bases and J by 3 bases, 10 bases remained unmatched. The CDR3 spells CASSSRQGFGDTEAFF. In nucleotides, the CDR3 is TGTGCCAGCAGCTCCCGACAGGGGTTTGGGGACACTGAAGCTTTCTTT.

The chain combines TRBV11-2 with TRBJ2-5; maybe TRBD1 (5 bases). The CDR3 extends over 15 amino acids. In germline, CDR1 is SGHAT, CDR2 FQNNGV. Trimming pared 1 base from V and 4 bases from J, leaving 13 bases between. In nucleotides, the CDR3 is TGTGCCAGCAGCTTAGGTTCCAGGGTTGGAGAGACCCAGTACTTC. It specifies CASSLGSRVGETQYF.

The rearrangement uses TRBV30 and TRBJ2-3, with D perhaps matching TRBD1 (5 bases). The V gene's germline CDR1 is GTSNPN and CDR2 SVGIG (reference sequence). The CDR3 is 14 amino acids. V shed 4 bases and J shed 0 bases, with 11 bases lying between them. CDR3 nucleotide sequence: TGTGCCTGGAAGGGGCTACAAAGCACAGATACGCAGTATTTT. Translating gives CAWKGLQSTDTQYF.